The sample holds many counts of the clone carrying this TCR beta chain. CDR1 MGHRA and CDR2 YSYEKL come from the germline V gene. With 2 bases removed from V and 5 bases from J, the gap between germline ends came to 15 bases. The CDR3 length is 15 residues. The data belong to a study of CD8 T cells in ankylosing spondylitis. Preparation of TCR beta libraries was done by quantitative 5'-RACE with molecular barcodes. TCRdb passed the 5' RACE reads through MiXCR, listing each CDR3 protein once. The profile covers around 120,000 distinct CDR3 sequences, with around 24% appearing a single time and 9% to 15% taken by the ten largest.

The material sequenced was synovial fluid, either unsorted or a sorted T cell fraction (not recorded which). The chain carries TRBV4-1 and TRBJ1-2; D ambiguous. This sequence originates from a male donor with ankylosing spondylitis. In DNA form, the CDR3 reads TGCGCCAGCAGCCAACTGGACGGAGCCTTATATGGCTACACCTTC. It codes for CASSQLDGALYGYTF.